These 22 T cell receptor beta chains were all obtained from the same sample, sequenced in a study of blood T cell repertoires in COVID-19. Here immunoSEQ multiplex PCR was the method, and the copy in TCRdb shows in-frame clones only, minus some. The profile shows about 78,000 clones, around nine tenths of them singletons. The sample taken for sequencing was peripheral blood. Receptors were obtained from a woman aged 55-70 years with acute or convalescent COVID-19.

The genes are TRBV7-4 and TRBJ1-5; 9 nucleotides match TRBD1. Losses at the gene ends were 3 bases for V and 3 bases for J; bases not matched to a gene: 9. The germline CDR1 and CDR2 sequences are SGHVT and SQSDAQ. The CDR3 covers 17 residues. CDR3 DNA: TGTGCCAGCAGCTTCCGACAGGGGGTAAAGGACAATCAGCCCCAGCATTTT. It yields the protein CASSFRQGVKDNQPQHF.

The J gene is TRBJ1-1, the V gene TRBV28, with D possibly being TRBD1 (5 bases). The CDR3 is 14 amino acids. The germline gives CDR1 MDHEN, CDR2 SYDVKM. The germline V and J ends were trimmed by 7 bases and 2 bases, with 14 bases remaining between them. The CDR3 DNA sequence: TGTGCCAGCATAGGGGCAGAAGAAAACACTGAAGCTTTCTTT. Its translation is CASIGAEENTEAFF. The full variable domain, with the rest looked up from reference TRBV28 and TRBJ1-1, is DVKVTQSSRYLVKRTGEKVFLECVQDMDHENMFWYRQDPGLGLRLIYFSYDVKMKEKGDIPEGYSVSREKKERFSLILESASTNQTSMYLCASIGAEENTEAFFGQGTRLTVV.

The chain recombines TRBV6-5 with TRBJ1-2; 8 positions match TRBD1. V shed 4 bases, J shed 7 bases, and the junction held 14 bases outside the gene matches. The CDR3 totals 16 residues. The germline gives CDR1 MNHEY, CDR2 SVGAGI. The CDR3: CASSSRTGYMVAGYTF. Written as DNA, the CDR3 is TGTGCCAGCAGTTCTAGGACAGGGTACATGGTTGCTGGCTACACCTTC.

The chain couples TRBV6-4 to TRBJ1-1; D perhaps matches TRBD1 (6 bases). There are 13 residues in the CDR3. V shed 5 bases and J shed 3 bases, with 10 bases lying between them. Per the germline V gene, CDR1 is MRHNA and CDR2 is SNTAGT. Written as DNA, the CDR3 is TGTGCCAGCAGTCAACAGGGAGACACTGAAGCTTTCTTT. This translates into CASSQQGDTEAFF.

V is TRBV13 and J is TRBJ2-7, with D hard to call. CDR1 is PRHDT and CDR2 is FYEKMQ in the germline V gene (reference sequence). V shed 0 bases and J shed 0 bases, with 9 bases lying between them. This CDR3 is 15 amino acids long. CDR3: CASSLGRGGSYEQYF. CDR3 nucleotides: TGTGCCAGCAGCTTAGGCCGAGGCGGCTCCTACGAGCAGTACTTC.

This rearrangement joins TRBV6-2 or TRBV6-3 to TRBJ1-6; 9 nucleotides align to TRBD1. Germline V gives CDR1 MNHEY, CDR2 SVGEGT. This CDR3 has 16 residues. V shed 0 bases and J 6 bases; nucleotides not matched to a gene: 3. For the CDR3, the DNA is TGTGCCAGCAGTTACTCCGGGACAGGGCGTAATTCACCCCTCCACTTT. It encodes CASSYSGTGRNSPLHF.

The CDR3 region is CASSPGQANQPQHF. In nucleotides, the CDR3 is TGTGCCAGCAGTCCGGGACAGGCTAATCAGCCCCAGCATTTT. This rearrangement joins TRBV6-5 to TRBJ1-5; 8 nucleotides match TRBD1. The germline V gene has CDR1 MNHEY and CDR2 SVGAGI. J gave up 4 bases and V 5 bases, and 4 bases lay outside the gene matches. The CDR3 spans 14 residues.

V gene TRBV7-9 combines with J gene TRBJ1-3, with 8 bases matching TRBD1. Germline CDR1 reads SEHNR; CDR2 reads FQNEAQ (reference sequence). The V and J ends lost 2 bases and 0 bases, in that order; junction bases with no gene match: 3. This CDR3 comprises 16 residues. CDR3 bases: TGTGCCAGCAGCTTACCAGGGGGCGCCTCTGGAAACACCATATATTTT. It yields the protein CASSLPGGASGNTIYF.

Only one count was recorded for this clone. The chain employs TRBV7-7 and TRBJ1-1; D not certain. Trimming pared 2 bases from V and 1 base from J, leaving 17 bases between. The CDR3 covers 17 residues. Germline V gene lookup returns CDR1 SSHAT and CDR2 FNYEAQ (reference sequence). The CDR3 coding sequence is TGTGCCAGCAGCTTAATTTATGGGCAGGATGAGAACACTGAAGCTTTCTTT. Translation gives CASSLIYGQDENTEAFF.

The genes are TRBV27 and TRBJ1-2; 8 bases align to TRBD1. The germline CDR1 and CDR2 sequences are MNHEY and SMNVEV (reference sequence). This CDR3 is built from 15 residues. V gave up 4 bases and J gave up 3 bases; unmatched junction bases: 7. Here the CDR3 reads CASSYRQGTYYGYTF. In DNA form, the CDR3 reads TGTGCCAGCAGTTACCGACAGGGGACCTACTATGGCTACACCTTC.

The chain uses TRBV19 and TRBJ1-6, with 10 bases aligning to TRBD1. There are 16 residues in the CDR3. Germline assignment: CDR1 LNHDA and CDR2 SQIVND (reference sequence). V lost 4 bases, J lost 0 bases, and 0 bases stayed unmatched. The CDR3 DNA sequence: TGTGCCAGTAGTAGGACAGGGGGCTCCTATAATTCACCCCTCCACTTT. The encoded protein is CASSRTGGSYNSPLHF.

The J gene is TRBJ2-7, the V gene TRBV7-9; perhaps TRBD2 as D (5 bases). The CDR3 sequence is 13 residues long. Germline V gives CDR1 SEHNR, CDR2 FQNEAQ (reference sequence). V was trimmed by 1 base and J by 9 bases, leaving 13 bases between them. In nucleotides, the CDR3 is TGTGCCAGCAGCTTAGTACAGACTACGTTGCAGTACTTC. Protein product: CASSLVQTTLQYF.

This chain's CDR3 is CASSLPGQLNYGYTF. DNA for the CDR3: TGTGCCAGCAGCTTACCGGGACAACTTAACTATGGCTACACCTTC. The chain couples TRBV7-9 to TRBJ1-2; tentatively, D is TRBD1 (6 bases). Trimming took off 2 bases at V and 1 base at J, with 11 bases between the two ends. The germline V gene has CDR1 SEHNR and CDR2 FQNEAQ (reference sequence). The CDR3 loop spans 15 amino acids.

J is TRBJ2-2 and V is TRBV18, with D possibly matching TRBD1 (5 bases). Trimming took 5 bases from V and 1 from J, leaving 14 bases between them. Germline CDR1 reads KGHSH; CDR2 reads LQKENI. The CDR3 is 16 residues long. CDR3 in DNA: TGTGCCAGCTCAGCAATAAGGGGCTTGAACACCGGGGAGCTGTTTTTT. Residues: CASSAIRGLNTGELFF.

The rearrangement uses TRBV7-9 and TRBJ2-1, with 10 bases identical to TRBD2. The trim removed 5 bases at V and 4 bases at J, leaving 14 bases unmatched. This CDR3 contains 18 residues. Germline loops: CDR1 SEHNR, CDR2 FQNEAQ (reference sequence). The chain's CDR3 is CASSPRPRSGGGYNEQFF. The CDR3 bases are TGTGCCAGCAGCCCCCGGCCACGAAGCGGGGGGGGGTACAATGAGCAGTTCTTC.

The chain is built from TRBV6-4 and TRBJ2-7, with 9 bases lining up with TRBD1. V lost 1 base, J lost 2 bases, and 6 bases stayed unmatched. Per germline, CDR1 MRHNA and CDR2 SNTAGT. The CDR3 has 16 residues. CDR3 loop: CASSDYRGQEPYEQYF. The CDR3 nucleotides read TGTGCCAGCAGTGACTACAGGGGGCAAGAGCCCTACGAGCAGTACTTC.

The chain couples TRBV7-9 to TRBJ2-3; D might be TRBD2 (6 bases). V lost 7 bases to trimming and J lost 2 bases, with 22 bases between them. The CDR3 length is 17 residues. CDR1 is SEHNR and CDR2 is FQNEAQ in the germline V gene (reference sequence). The CDR3 nucleotides are TGTGCCAGCACGGGCGGGAACGGAGCGCGGGACACAGATACGCAGTATTTT. Its protein product is CASTGGNGARDTDTQYF.

The rearrangement joins TRBV20-1 to TRBJ2-4; D may be TRBD2 (6 bases). The V and J ends lost 3 bases and 3 bases respectively, with 15 bases between them. The germline V gene has CDR1 DFQATT and CDR2 SNEGSKA (reference sequence). CDR3 size: 15 residues. As DNA, the CDR3 is TGCAGTGCTAGTGTCCCTAGCGCTATCAAAAACATTCAGTACTTC. Translated, it gives CSASVPSAIKNIQYF.

The chain links TRBV15 to TRBJ2-3, with a weak D call TRBD2 (7 bases). Deletions cut 0 bases from V and 4 bases from J, with 11 bases between. The CDR3 runs 15 residues. Germline CDR1 reads LNHNV; CDR2 reads YYDKDF (reference sequence). The CDR3 DNA reads as TGTGCCACCAGCAGAGATTCCGGGGGGCCAGATACGCAGTATTTT. This codes for CATSRDSGGPDTQYF.

J is TRBJ1-3 and V is TRBV18, with 7 bases lining up with TRBD1. The CDR3 loop spans 15 amino acids. Losses at the gene ends were 3 bases for V and 4 bases for J; bases not matched to a gene: 6. CDR1 is KGHSH, CDR2 LQKENI, per germline. The CDR3 loop reads CASSPTQTGGNTIYF. DNA of the CDR3: TGTGCCAGCTCACCGACTCAGACAGGGGGAAACACCATATATTTT.

The V call is TRBV4-2, the J call TRBJ2-1, with 9 bases matching TRBD1. Trimming removed 7 bases from V and 7 bases from J; junction bases left unmatched: 11. CDR3 length equals 15 residues. The germline CDR1 and CDR2 sequences are LGHNA and YNFKEQ. CDR3 sequence (DNA): TGTGCCAGCATCCTTGGGACAGGGATTTCGAATGAGCAGTTCTTC. Translation gives CASILGTGISNEQFF.

This clone has just one count. The chain carries TRBV19 and TRBJ2-1, with D possibly being TRBD2 (6 bases). Germline V gene data show CDR1 as LNHDA and CDR2 as SQIVND (reference sequence). Trimming cost V 6 bases and J 2 bases, with 20 bases left between them. The CDR3 runs 17 residues. The CDR3, as DNA: TGTGCCAGTAGGGAGAGGGGAGCGGGTCAGGCCTACAATGAGCAGTTCTTC. Its protein is CASRERGAGQAYNEQFF.